This entry features one T cell receptor (beta chain) sequence. Its antigen is as yet unknown. Trimming removed 0 bases from V and 6 bases from J; junction bases left unmatched: 8. The CDR3 totals 15 residues. CDR1 and CDR2 (germline): LGHNA, YNFKEQ. Naive or memory CD4+ cells were cultured 1:1 with T cell-depleted PBMCs plus CEF. This record belongs to a study of CD4 T cells in relation to SARS-CoV-2 and coronaviruses. Study-level points and caveats: Culture-expanded clones reflect memory recall rather than primary priming during culture. In around 60% of donors, memory CD4+ clonotypes crossrecognized SARS-CoV-2 and at least one common cold coronavirus spike.

Clones were sequenced by immunoSEQ multiplex PCR, and TCRdb holds only the in-frame ones, with some missing. The table lists tens of thousands of clones, 75% to 85% of them singletons. This sequence joins TRBV4-2 and TRBJ2-7; TRBD2 agrees at 7 bases. Sequenced input: memory CD4+ T cells from PBMCs, cultured in vitro. This TCR derives from an adult with COVID-19. The CDR3 reads CASSQDPGTGGEQYF. As DNA, the CDR3 is TGTGCCAGCAGCCAAGATCCAGGGACGGGGGGCGAGCAGTACTTC.